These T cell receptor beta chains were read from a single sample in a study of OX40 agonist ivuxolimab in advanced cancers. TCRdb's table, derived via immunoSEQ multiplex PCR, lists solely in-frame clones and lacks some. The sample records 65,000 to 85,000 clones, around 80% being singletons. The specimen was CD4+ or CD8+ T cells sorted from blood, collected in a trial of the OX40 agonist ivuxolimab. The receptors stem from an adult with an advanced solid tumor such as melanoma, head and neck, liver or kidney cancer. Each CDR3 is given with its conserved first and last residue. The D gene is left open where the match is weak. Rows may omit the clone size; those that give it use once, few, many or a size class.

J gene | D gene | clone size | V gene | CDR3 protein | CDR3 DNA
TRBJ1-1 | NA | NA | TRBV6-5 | CASSYNVDTEAFF | TGTGCCAGCAGTTACAACGTCGACACTGAAGCTTTCTTT
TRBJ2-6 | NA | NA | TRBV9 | CASIGGRGYGANVLTF | TGTGCCAGCATCGGGGGCAGGGGCTACGGGGCCAACGTCCTGACTTTC
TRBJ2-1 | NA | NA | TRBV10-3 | CAIRASSYNEQFF | TGTGCCATCAGGGCGAGCTCCTACAATGAGCAGTTCTTC
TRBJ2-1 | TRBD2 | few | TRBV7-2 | CASGRNGLADYNEQFF | TGTGCCAGCGGCCGAAATGGGCTAGCGGATTACAATGAGCAGTTCTTC
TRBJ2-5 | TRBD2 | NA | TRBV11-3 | CASSHLAFYEAGAETQYF | TGTGCCAGCAGCCACTTGGCCTTTTACGAAGCGGGGGCAGAGACCCAGTACTTC
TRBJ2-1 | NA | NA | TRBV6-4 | CASSPGHPSYNEQFF | TGTGCCAGCAGTCCCGGACATCCTTCCTACAATGAGCAGTTCTTC
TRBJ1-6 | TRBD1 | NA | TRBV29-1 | CSVKQGADRGLHF | TGCAGCGTCAAACAGGGGGCTGACAGGGGCCTCCACTTT
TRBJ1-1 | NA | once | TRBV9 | CASSVSTGWNTEAFF | TGTGCCAGCAGCGTAAGCACAGGGTGGAACACTGAAGCTTTCTTT
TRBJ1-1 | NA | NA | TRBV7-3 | CASSLYEGGRSTEAFF | TGTGCCAGCAGCTTATATGAAGGGGGTCGTTCGACTGAAGCTTTCTTT
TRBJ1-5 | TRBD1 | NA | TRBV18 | CASSPGMTGVNQPQHF | TGTGCCAGCTCACCAGGGATGACAGGGGTTAATCAGCCCCAGCATTTT
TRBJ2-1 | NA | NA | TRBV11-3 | CASSPGPGYNEQFF | TGTGCCAGCAGCCCCGGGCCCGGTTACAATGAGCAGTTCTTC
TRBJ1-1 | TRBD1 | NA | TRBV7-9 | CASSENRGLLGVEAFF | TGTGCCAGCAGCGAAAACAGGGGGCTCTTAGGAGTGGAAGCTTTCTTT
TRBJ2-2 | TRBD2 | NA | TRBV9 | CASSMRGTTNTGELFF | TGTGCCAGCAGCATGCGTGGGACTACCAACACCGGGGAGCTGTTTTTT
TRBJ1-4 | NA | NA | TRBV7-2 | CASSSRTEGNEKLFF | TGTGCCAGCAGCTCGCGGACGGAGGGTAATGAAAAACTGTTTTTT
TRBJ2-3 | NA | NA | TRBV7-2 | CARPPLGWGSTDTQYF | TGTGCCAGGCCCCCACTAGGGTGGGGATCAACAGATACGCAGTATTTT
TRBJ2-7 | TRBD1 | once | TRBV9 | CASSAGQTGGYEQYF | TGTGCCAGCAGCGCCGGTCAGACAGGGGGCTACGAGCAGTACTTC
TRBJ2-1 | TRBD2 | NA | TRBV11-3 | CASSPRTSGRNEQFF | TGTGCCAGCAGCCCACGGACTAGCGGGAGAAATGAGCAGTTCTTC
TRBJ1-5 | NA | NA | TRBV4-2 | CASSQVRSGFGQPQHF | TGTGCCAGCAGCCAAGTCAGATCGGGGTTCGGTCAGCCCCAGCATTTT
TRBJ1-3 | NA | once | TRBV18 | CASGTGSGNTIYF | TGTGCTTCCGGCACGGGCTCTGGAAACACCATATATTTT
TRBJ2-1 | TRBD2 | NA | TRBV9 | CASSGDYSGGYNEQFF | TGTGCCAGCAGCGGGGACTATAGCGGGGGATACAATGAGCAGTTCTTC
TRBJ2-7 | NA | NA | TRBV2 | CASVRGATTYEQYF | TGTGCCAGTGTACGGGGGGCGACAACCTACGAGCAGTACTTC
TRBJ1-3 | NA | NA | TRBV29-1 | CSVVAGASGNTIYF | TGCAGCGTTGTCGCAGGAGCATCTGGAAACACCATATATTTT
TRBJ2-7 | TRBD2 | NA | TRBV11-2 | CASSDSRTSGRYEQYF | TGTGCCAGCAGCGACTCCCGGACTAGCGGGAGGTACGAGCAGTACTTC
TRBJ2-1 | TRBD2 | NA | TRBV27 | CASSFPGQASGPNNEQFF | TGTGCCAGCAGTTTCCCTGGGCAGGCTAGCGGCCCCAACAATGAGCAGTTCTTC
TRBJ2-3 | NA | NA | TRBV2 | CASLGQADTQYF | TGTGCCAGCTTGGGGCAGGCGGATACGCAGTATTTT
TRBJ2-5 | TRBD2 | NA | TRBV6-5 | CASSYSSGRGETQYF | TGTGCCAGCAGTTACTCTAGCGGGAGGGGGGAGACCCAGTACTTC
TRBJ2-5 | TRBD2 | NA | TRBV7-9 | CASSGLAGKQETQYF | TGTGCCAGCAGCGGACTAGCGGGGAAACAAGAGACCCAGTACTTC
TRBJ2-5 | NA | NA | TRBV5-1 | CASSALPHGQGETQYF | TGCGCCAGCAGCGCCTTACCACACGGCCAAGGGGAGACCCAGTACTTC
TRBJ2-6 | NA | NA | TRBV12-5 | CASGGAGANVLTF | TGTGCTAGTGGCGGGGCTGGGGCCAACGTCCTGACTTTC
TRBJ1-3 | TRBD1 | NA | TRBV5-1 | CASSPVGQAGNTIYF | TGCGCCAGCAGCCCGGTCGGACAGGCTGGAAACACCATATATTTT
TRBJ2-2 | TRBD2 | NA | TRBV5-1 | CASSPPTSGGWELFF | TGCGCCAGCAGCCCCCCGACTAGCGGGGGATGGGAGCTGTTTTTT
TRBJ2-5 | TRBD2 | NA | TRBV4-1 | CASSQPTSGETQYF | TGCGCCAGCAGCCAACCTACTAGCGGGGAGACCCAGTACTTC
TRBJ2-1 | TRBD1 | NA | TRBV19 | CASSSDRGRGEQFF | TGTGCCAGTAGTTCGGACAGGGGGCGAGGGGAGCAGTTCTTC
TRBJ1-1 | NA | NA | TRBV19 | CASIKYGTLYTEAFF | TGTGCCAGTATAAAATACGGGACACTATACACTGAAGCTTTCTTT
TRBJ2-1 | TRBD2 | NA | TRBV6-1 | CASSLLAGPYNEQFF | TGTGCCAGCAGCTTACTAGCGGGCCCTTACAATGAGCAGTTCTTC
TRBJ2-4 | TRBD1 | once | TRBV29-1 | CSVLGQGNIQYF | TGCAGCGTACTTGGACAGGGAAACATTCAGTACTTC
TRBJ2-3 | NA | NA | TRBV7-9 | CASSPMGDTQYF | TGTGCCAGCAGCCCGATGGGAGATACGCAGTATTTT
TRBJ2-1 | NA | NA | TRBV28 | CASRTDSYNEQFF | TGTGCCAGCAGGACAGATTCCTACAATGAGCAGTTCTTC
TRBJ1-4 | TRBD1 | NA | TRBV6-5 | CASSFSRTGGGKLFF | TGTGCCAGCAGTTTCTCCCGGACAGGGGGCGGAAAACTGTTTTTT
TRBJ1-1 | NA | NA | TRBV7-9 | CASSRGSGELSEAFF | TGTGCCAGCAGCCGCGGCTCCGGGGAACTTTCTGAAGCTTTCTTT
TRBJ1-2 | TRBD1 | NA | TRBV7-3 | CASSQDRGLGYTF | TGTGCCAGCAGCCAGGACAGGGGGCTTGGCTACACCTTC
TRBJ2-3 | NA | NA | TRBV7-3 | CASSLIGAEVIGDTQYF | TGTGCCAGCAGCTTAATAGGCGCCGAGGTGATAGGAGATACGCAGTATTTT
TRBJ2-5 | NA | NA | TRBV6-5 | CASRGGGGETQYF | TGTGCCAGCAGAGGGGGGGGAGGAGAGACCCAGTACTTC
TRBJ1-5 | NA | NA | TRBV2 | CASSRDQPQHF | TGTGCCAGCAGCCGAGATCAGCCCCAGCATTTT
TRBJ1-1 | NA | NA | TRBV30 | CAWSVTVNTEAFF | TGTGCCTGGAGTGTTACGGTGAACACTGAAGCTTTCTTT
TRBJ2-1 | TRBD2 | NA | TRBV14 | CASSPPSQRGTNEQFF | TGTGCCAGCAGCCCCCCAAGCCAGCGGGGGACAAATGAGCAGTTCTTC
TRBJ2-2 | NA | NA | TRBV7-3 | CASSGRTAGELFF | TGTGCCAGCAGTGGCCGGACGGCCGGGGAGCTGTTTTTT
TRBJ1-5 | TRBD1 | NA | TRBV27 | CASSLGQPGNQPQHF | TGTGCCAGCAGTTTGGGACAGCCGGGCAATCAGCCCCAGCATTTT
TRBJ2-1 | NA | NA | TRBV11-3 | CASSLGVGGNKGSYNEQFF | TGTGCCAGCAGCCTCGGAGTCGGCGGGAATAAAGGATCCTACAATGAGCAGTTCTTC
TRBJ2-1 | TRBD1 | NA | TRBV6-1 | CASNQGGTGSNEQFF | TGTGCCAGCAACCAAGGGGGGACAGGGTCGAATGAGCAGTTCTTC
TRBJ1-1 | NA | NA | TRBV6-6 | CASSFHTEAFF | TGTGCCAGCAGTTTCCATACTGAAGCTTTCTTT
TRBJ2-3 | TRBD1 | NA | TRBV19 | CASQDRGADTQYF | TGTGCCAGCCAGGACAGGGGGGCAGATACGCAGTATTTT
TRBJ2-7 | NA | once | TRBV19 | CASSIKAGRHYEQYF | TGTGCCAGTAGTATCAAGGCGGGGCGCCACTACGAGCAGTACTTC
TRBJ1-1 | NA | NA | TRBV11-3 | CASSLKSTEAFF | TGTGCCAGCAGCCTGAAGTCCACTGAAGCTTTCTTT
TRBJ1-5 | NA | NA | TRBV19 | CASSITKGNQPQHF | TGTGCCAGTAGTATAACAAAGGGCAATCAGCCCCAGCATTTT
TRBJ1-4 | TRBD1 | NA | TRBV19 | CASTPRDREKLFF | TGTGCCAGTACCCCCCGGGACAGGGAAAAACTGTTTTTT
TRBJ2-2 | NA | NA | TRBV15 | CATSRDLVVGPEGQNTGELFF | TGTGCCACCAGCAGAGATCTGGTCGTAGGGCCCGAGGGACAGAACACCGGGGAGCTGTTTTTT